This TCR beta chain was sequenced in a study of lymphopenia after photon versus proton radiotherapy. Study-wide points: Post-nadir TCR diversity decline inversely tracked overall survival among those who died. After lymphocyte nadir, photon-treated repertoires showed oligoclonal expansion, especially CD8+ Temra. Under photons, naive T cells and diversity fell while effector/memory populations rose.

With respect to this clone: Its matching antigen is unknown.

Profiling relied on immunoSEQ multiplex PCR, and the TCRdb table lists in-frame clones only, not all of them. There are tens of thousands of clones in the sample; roughly 82% occur only once, and approximately 21% lies in the top ten. Germline V gene sequence: CDR1 KGHSH, CDR2 LQKENI. CDR3 length: 13 residues. V lost 1 base and J lost 8, with 9 bases in between. This TCR came from a woman aged 65 to 85 with pancreatic cancer. Sequences were derived from peripheral blood, sampled from a patient treated with proton-based radiotherapy. The V call is TRBV18, the J call TRBJ2-1; D is perhaps TRBD2 (5 bases). CDR3 bases: TGTGCCAGCTCACCACAGACTAACTATGAGCAGTTCTTC. Translation: CASSPQTNYEQFF.